This T cell receptor beta chain was sequenced in a study of blood T cell repertoires in COVID-19. Overall study context: COVID-19 samples, acute and convalescent, were from the United States, Italy and Spain. Sample material is recorded as cDNA or gDNA derived from T cells, B-cell-depleted T cells, or PBMCs.

Seattle enrolled patients during active infection and tracked them longitudinally. CDR3 length: 18 amino acids. Per the original data handling: Reference gene primer amplification yielded estimated nucleated cell counts. TCRdb's table, derived via immunoSEQ multiplex PCR, lists solely in-frame clones and lacks some. V and J calls and clone size are copied from that table; D and trimming were computed from the DNA. The sample has some 160,000 clones; 85% to 90% are singletons. The chain carries TRBV12-1 and TRBJ2-1; the D call in the table, TRBD2, was not verified against the DNA. TRBV12-1 is described as a pseudogene. The specimen sequenced was peripheral blood. The receptor was isolated from a woman aged 70-85 years with COVID-19, enrolled during active disease. The CDR3 sequence is CASSFVLSAGGSYNEQFF. DNA of the CDR3: TGTGCCAGCAGCTTTGTTTTATCAGCGGGGGGTTCCTACAATGAGCAGTTCTTC.